This T cell receptor (beta chain) was recovered during a study of CD4+ T cells in melanoma. Study-wide results and limits: Diverse differentiation states were reported for melanoma neoantigen-specific CD4+ T cells. A reported correlation linked neoantigen-specific CD4+ T cells to CD8+, macrophage and B cell function.

Sequenced by immunoSEQ multiplex PCR; TCRdb stores in-frame clones only, minus some. The table has roughly 150,000 clones, over 90% seen once. Looked up from germline, CDR1 is MGHDK and CDR2 is SYGVNS. With V trimmed by 6 bases and J by 4 bases, 9 bases remained unmatched. The CDR3 length is 16 residues. A word on this clone: Its antigen is undetermined.

This receptor was identified in a human donor with melanoma. The rearrangement uses TRBV25-1 and TRBJ1-4; 9 nucleotides line up with TRBD1. CDR3 amino acids: CASSSGTGTFNEKLFF. CDR3 coding DNA: TGTGCCAGCAGCTCCGGGACAGGGACCTTTAATGAAAAACTGTTTTTT.